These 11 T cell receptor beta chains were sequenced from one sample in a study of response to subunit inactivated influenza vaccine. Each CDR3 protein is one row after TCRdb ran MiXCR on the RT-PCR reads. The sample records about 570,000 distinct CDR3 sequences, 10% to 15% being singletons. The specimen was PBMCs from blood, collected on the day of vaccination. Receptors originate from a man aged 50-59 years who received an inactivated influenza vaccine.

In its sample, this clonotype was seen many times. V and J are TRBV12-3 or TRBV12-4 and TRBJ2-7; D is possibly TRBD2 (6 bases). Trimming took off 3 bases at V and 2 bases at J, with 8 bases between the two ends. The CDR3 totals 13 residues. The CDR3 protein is CASSLTRPYEQYF. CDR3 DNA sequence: TGTGCCAGCAGTTTGACTAGACCCTACGAGCAGTACTTC.

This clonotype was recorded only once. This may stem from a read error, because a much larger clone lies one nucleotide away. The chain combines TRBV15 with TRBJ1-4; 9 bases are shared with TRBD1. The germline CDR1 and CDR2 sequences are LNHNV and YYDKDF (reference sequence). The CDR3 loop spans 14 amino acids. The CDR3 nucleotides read TGTGCCGCCAGCCCCGGGACAGGGAGTGAAAAACTGTTTTTT. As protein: CAASPGTGSEKLFF. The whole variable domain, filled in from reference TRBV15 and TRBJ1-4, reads DAMVIQNPRYQVTQFGKPVTLSCSQTLNHNVMYWYQQKSSQAPKLLFHYYDKDFNNEADTPDNFQSRRPNTSFCFLDIRSPGLGDTAMYLCAASPGTGSEKLFFGSGTQLSVL.

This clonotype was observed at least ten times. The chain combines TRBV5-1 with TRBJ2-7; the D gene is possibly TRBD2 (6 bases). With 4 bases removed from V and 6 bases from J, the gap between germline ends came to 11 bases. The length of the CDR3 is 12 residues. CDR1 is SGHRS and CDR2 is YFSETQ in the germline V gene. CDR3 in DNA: TGCGCCAGCAGCCCCTACGGGGGCGAGCAGTACTTC. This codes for CASSPYGGEQYF.

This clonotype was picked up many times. CDR3 sequence (DNA): TGTGCCAGCAGTTATCACCCCGGGGCGGGCGGGGAGCTGTTTTTT. It encodes CASSYHPGAGGELFF. The chain employs TRBV6-5 and TRBJ2-2; either TRBD1 or TRBD2 may fit D (5 bases each). Germline V gives CDR1 MNHEY, CDR2 SVGAGI. V was pared by 3 bases and J by 7 bases, with 15 bases between. This CDR3 comprises 15 residues.

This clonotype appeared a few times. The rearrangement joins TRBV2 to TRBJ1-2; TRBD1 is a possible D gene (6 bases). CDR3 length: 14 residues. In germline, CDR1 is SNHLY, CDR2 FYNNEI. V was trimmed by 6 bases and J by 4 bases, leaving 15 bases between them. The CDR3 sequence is CASRGGHLGYGYTF. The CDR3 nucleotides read TGTGCCAGCAGGGGGGGGCACCTTGGCTATGGCTACACCTTC.

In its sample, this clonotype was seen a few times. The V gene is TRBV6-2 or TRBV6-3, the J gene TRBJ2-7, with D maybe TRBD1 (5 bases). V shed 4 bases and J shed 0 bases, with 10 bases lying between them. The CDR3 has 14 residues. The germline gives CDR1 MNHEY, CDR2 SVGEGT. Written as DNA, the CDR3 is TGTGCCAGCAGTTGGGGCACCAGCTCCTACGAGCAGTACTTC. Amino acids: CASSWGTSSYEQYF.

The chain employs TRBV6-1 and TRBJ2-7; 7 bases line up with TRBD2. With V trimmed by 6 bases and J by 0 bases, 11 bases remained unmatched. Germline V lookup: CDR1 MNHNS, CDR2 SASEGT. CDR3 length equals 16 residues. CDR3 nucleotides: TGTGCCAGCAGGGCTAGTCCGCGGGACTACTCCTACGAGCAGTACTTC. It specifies CASRASPRDYSYEQYF.

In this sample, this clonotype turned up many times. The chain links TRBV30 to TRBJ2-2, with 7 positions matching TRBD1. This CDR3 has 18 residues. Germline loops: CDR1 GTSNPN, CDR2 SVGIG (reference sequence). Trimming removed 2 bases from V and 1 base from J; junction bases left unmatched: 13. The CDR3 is CAWSPFGVRGRNTGELFF. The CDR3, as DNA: TGTGCCTGGAGTCCCTTTGGGGTGAGGGGGCGGAACACCGGGGAGCTGTTTTTT.

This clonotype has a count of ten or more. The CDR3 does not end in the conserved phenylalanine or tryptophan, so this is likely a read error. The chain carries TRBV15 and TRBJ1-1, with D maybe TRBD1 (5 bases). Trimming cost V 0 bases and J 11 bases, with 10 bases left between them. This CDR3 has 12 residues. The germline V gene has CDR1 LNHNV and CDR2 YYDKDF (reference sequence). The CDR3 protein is CATSRDGDGAFL. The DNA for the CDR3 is TGTGCCACCAGCAGAGACGGGGACGGGGCTTTCCTT.

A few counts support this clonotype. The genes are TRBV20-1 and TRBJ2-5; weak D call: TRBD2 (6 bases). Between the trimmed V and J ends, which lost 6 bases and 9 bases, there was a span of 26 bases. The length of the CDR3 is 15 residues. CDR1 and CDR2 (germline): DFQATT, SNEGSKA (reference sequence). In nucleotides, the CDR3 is TGCAGTGCGGAGGGGCGCCCAGGGACCGGGGAGGCCCAGTACTTC. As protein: CSAEGRPGTGEAQYF.

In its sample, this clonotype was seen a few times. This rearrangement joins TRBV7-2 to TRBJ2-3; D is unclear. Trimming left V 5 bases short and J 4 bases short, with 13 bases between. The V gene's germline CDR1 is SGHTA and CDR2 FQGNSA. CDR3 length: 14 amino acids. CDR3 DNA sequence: TGTGCCAGCAGCCATGGACCATTCCCAGATACGCAGTATTTT. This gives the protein CASSHGPFPDTQYF.